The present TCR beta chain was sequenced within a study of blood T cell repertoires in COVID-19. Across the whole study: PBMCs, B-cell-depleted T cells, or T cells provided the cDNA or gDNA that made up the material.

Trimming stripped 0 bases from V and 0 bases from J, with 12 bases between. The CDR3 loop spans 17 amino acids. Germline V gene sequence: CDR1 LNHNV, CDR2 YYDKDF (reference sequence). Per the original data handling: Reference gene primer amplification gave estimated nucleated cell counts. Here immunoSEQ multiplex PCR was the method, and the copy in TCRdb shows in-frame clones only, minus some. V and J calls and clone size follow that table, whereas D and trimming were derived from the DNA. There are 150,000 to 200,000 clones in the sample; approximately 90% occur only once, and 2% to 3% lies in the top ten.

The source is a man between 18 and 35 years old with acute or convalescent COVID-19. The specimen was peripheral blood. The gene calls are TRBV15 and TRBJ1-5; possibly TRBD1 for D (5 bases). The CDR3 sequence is CATSRDRDAYSNQPQHF. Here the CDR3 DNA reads TGTGCCACCAGCAGAGACAGGGATGCCTATAGCAATCAGCCCCAGCATTTT. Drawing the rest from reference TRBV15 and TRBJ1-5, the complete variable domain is DAMVIQNPRYQVTQFGKPVTLSCSQTLNHNVMYWYQQKSSQAPKLLFHYYDKDFNNEADTPDNFQSRRPNTSFCFLDIRSPGLGDTAMYLCATSRDRDAYSNQPQHFGDGTRLSIL.